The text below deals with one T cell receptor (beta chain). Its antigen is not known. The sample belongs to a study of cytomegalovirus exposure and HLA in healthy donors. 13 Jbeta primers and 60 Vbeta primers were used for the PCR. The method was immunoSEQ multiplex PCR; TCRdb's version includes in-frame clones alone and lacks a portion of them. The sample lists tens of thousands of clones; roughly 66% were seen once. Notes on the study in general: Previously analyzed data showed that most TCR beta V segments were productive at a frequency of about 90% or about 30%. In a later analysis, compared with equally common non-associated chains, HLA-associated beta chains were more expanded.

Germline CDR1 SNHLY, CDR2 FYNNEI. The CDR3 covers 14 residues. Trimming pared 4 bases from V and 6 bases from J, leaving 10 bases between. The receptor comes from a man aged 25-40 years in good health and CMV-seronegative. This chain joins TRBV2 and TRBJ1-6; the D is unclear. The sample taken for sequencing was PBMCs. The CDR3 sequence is CASSANSGNSPLHF. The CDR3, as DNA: TGTGCCAGCAGTGCTAACAGTGGTAATTCACCCCTCCACTTT.